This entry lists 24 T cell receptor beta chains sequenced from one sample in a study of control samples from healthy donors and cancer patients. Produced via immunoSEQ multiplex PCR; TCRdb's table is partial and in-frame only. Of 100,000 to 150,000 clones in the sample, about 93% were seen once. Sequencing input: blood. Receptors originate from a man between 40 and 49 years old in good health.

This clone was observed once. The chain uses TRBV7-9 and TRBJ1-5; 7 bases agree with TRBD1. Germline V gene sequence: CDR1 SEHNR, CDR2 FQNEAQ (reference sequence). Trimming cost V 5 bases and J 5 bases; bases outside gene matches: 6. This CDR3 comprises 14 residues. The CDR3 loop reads CASSPTGVDQPQHF. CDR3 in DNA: TGTGCCAGCAGCCCCACAGGGGTCGATCAGCCCCAGCATTTT.

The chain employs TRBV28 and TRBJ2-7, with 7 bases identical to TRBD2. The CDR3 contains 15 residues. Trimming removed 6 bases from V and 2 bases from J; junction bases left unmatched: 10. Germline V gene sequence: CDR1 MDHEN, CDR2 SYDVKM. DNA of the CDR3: TGTGCCAGCAGCCTAGGAGGCGGGGGTCCCTACGAGCAGTACTTC. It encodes CASSLGGGGPYEQYF.

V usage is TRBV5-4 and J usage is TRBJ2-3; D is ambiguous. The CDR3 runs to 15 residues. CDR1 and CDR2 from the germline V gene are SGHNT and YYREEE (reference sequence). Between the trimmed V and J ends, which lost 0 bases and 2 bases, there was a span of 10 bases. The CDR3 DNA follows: TGTGCCAGCAGCTTGGAGTGGTGGGACACAGATACGCAGTATTTT. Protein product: CASSLEWWDTDTQYF.

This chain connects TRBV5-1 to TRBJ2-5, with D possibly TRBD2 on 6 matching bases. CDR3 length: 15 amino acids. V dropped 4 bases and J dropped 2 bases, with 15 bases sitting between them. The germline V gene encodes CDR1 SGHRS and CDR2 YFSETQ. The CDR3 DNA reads TGCGCCAGCAGCCCCTCGCCCCGGGGGCAAGAGACCCAGTACTTC. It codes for CASSPSPRGQETQYF.

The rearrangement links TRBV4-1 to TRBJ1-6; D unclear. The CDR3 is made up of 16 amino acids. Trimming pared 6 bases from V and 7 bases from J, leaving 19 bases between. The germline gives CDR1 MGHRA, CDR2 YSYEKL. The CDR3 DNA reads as TGCGCCAGCAGGGACCCGCTGCAGCAGCGAAATTCACCCCTCCACTTT. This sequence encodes CASRDPLQQRNSPLHF.

The CDR3 here is CAWSVLAGGPETQYF. The CDR3 DNA is TGTGCCTGGAGTGTACTGGCGGGGGGTCCAGAGACCCAGTACTTC. The V gene is TRBV30, the J gene TRBJ2-5; 8 nucleotides match TRBD2. Germline V CDR1 and CDR2: GTSNPN, SVGIG (reference sequence). The junction had 7 bases not matched to a gene; V was cut back by 0 bases and J by 4 bases. The CDR3 extends over 15 amino acids.

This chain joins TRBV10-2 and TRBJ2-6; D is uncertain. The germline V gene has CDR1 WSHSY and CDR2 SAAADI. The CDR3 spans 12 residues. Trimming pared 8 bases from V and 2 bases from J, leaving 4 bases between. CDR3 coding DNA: TGCGCCAGCGCACCTGGGGCCAACGTCCTGACTTTC. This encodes CASAPGANVLTF.

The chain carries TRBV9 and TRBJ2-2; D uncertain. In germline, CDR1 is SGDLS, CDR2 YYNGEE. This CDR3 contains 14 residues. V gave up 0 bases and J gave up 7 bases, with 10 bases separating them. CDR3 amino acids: CASSVAGGFGELFF. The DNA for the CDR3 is TGTGCCAGCAGCGTAGCTGGTGGCTTCGGGGAGCTGTTTTTT.

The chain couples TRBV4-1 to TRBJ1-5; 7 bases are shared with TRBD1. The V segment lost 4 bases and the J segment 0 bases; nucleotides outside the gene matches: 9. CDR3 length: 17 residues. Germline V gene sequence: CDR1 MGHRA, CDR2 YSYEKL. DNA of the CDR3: TGCGCCAGCAGCCCGGGGACAGTGGGTAATAGCAATCAGCCCCAGCATTTT. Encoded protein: CASSPGTVGNSNQPQHF.

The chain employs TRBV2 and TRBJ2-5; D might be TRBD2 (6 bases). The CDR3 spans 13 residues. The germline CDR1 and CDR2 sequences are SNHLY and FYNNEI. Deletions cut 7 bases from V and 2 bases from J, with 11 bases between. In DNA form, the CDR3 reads TGTGCCAGCAAGGTGGGGGGTCAAGAGACCCAGTACTTC. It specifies CASKVGGQETQYF.

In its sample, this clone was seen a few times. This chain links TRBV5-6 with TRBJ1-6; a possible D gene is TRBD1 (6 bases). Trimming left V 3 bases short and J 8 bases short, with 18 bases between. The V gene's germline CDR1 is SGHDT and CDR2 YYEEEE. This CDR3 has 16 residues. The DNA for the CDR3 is TGTGCCAGCAGCTCTCTCAAAAGGGGGGGAGATTCACCCCTCCACTTT. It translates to CASSSLKRGGDSPLHF.

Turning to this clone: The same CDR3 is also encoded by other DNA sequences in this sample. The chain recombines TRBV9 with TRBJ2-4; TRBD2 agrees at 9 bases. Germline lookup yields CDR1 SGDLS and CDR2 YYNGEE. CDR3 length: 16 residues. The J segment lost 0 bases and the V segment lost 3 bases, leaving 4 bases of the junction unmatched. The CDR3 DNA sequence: TGTGCCAGCAGCGGCGGGGGGGGGCTAGCCAAAAACATTCAGTACTTC. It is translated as CASSGGGGLAKNIQYF.

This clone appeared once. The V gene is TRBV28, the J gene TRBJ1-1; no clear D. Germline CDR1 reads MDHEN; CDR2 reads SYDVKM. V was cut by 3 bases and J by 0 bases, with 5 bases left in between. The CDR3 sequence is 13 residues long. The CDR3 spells CASSFRLNTEAFF. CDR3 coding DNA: TGTGCCAGCAGTTTCAGACTGAACACTGAAGCTTTCTTT.

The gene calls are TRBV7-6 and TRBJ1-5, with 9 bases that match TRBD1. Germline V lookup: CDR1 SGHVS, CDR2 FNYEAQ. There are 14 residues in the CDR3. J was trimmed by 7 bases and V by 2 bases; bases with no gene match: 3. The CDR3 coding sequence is TGTGCCAGCAGCTTAAGAACAGGGGGCCAGCCCCAGCATTTT. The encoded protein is CASSLRTGGQPQHF.

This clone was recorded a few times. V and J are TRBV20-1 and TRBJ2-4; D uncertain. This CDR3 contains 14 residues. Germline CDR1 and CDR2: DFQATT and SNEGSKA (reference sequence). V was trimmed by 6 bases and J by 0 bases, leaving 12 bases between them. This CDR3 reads CSASSELAKNIQYF. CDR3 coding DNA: TGCAGTGCGAGTAGTGAGTTAGCCAAAAACATTCAGTACTTC.

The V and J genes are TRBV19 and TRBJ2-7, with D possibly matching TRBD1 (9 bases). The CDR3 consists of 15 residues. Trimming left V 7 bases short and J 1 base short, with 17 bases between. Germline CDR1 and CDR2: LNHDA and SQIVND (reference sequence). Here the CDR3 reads CASNSGTGRSYEQYF. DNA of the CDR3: TGTGCCAGTAATAGCGGGACAGGGAGGTCCTACGAGCAGTACTTC.

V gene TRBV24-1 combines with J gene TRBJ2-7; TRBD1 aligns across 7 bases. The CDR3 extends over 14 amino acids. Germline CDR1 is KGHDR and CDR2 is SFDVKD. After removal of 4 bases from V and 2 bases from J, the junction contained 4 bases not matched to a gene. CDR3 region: CATSEGTVTYEQYF. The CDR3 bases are TGTGCCACCAGTGAGGGGACAGTTACCTACGAGCAGTACTTC.

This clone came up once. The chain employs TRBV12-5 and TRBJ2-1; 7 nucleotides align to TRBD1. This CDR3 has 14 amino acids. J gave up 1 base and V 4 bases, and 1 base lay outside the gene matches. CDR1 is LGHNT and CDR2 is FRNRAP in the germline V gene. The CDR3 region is CASGSGQSYNEQFF. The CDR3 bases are TGTGCTAGTGGTTCGGGACAGTCCTACAATGAGCAGTTCTTC. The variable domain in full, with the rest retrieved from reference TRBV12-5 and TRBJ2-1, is DARVTQTPRHKVTEMGQEVTMRCQPILGHNTVFWYRQTMMQGLELLAYFRNRAPLDDSGMPKDRFSAEMPDATLATLKIQPSEPRDSAVYFCASGSGQSYNEQFFGPGTRLTVL.

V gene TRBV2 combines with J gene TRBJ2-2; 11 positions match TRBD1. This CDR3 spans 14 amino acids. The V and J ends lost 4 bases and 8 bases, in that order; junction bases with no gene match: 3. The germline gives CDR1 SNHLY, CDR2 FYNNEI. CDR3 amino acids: CASSGTGGLGELFF. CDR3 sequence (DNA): TGTGCCAGCAGTGGGACAGGGGGCTTGGGGGAGCTGTTTTTT.

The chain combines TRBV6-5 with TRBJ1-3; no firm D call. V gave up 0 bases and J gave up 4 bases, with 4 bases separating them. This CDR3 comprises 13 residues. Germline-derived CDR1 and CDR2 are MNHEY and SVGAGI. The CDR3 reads CASSYSWGNTIYF. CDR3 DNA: TGTGCCAGCAGTTACTCGTGGGGAAACACCATATATTTT.

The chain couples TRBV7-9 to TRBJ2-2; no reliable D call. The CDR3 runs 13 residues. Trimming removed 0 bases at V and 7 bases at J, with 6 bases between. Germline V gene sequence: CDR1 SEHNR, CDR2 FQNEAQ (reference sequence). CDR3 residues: CASSLAHGGELFF. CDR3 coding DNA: TGTGCCAGCAGCTTAGCGCACGGCGGGGAGCTGTTTTTT.

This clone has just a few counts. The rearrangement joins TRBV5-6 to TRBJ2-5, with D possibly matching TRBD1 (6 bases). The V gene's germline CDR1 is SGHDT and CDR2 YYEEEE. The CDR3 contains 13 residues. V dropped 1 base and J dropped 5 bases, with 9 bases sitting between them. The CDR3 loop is CASSLNRAETQYF. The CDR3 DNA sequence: TGTGCCAGCAGCTTGAACAGGGCGGAGACCCAGTACTTC.

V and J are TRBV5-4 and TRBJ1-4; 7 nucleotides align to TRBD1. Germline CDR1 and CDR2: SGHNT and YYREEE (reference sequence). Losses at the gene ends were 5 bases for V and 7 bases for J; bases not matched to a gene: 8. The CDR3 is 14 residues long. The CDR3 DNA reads TGTGCCAGCAGTGTAGACAGGGTTGGTGAAAAACTGTTTTTT. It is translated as CASSVDRVGEKLFF. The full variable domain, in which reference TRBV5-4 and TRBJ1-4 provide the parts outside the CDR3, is ETGVTQSPTHLIKTRGQQVTLRCSSQSGHNTVSWYQQALGQGPQFIFQYYREEENGRGNFPPRFSGLQFPNYSSELNVNALELDDSALYLCASSVDRVGEKLFFGSGTQLSVL.

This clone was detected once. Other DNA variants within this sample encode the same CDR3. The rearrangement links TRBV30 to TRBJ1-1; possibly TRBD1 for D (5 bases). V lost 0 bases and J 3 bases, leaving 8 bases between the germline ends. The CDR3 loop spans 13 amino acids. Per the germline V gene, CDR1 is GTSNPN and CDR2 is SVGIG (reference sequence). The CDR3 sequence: CAWSVSGYTEAFF. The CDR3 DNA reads TGTGCCTGGAGTGTATCAGGGTACACTGAAGCTTTCTTT.